These 9 T cell receptor beta chains originate from one sample sequenced in a study of control samples from healthy donors and cancer patients. The protocol was immunoSEQ multiplex PCR, while the TCRdb copy is restricted to in-frame clones and leaves out a portion. This sample has approximately 100,000 clones; less than 85% occur once, and the top ten carry around 35%. The sequencing sample was made of PBMCs. All receptors derive from a man between 70 and 80 years old with lung cancer.

This chain joins TRBV10-1 and TRBJ2-3; no reliable D call. CDR3 length: 12 amino acids. Germline CDR1 is WNHNN and CDR2 is SYGVQD (reference sequence). Trimming pared 4 bases from V and 6 bases from J, leaving 8 bases between. CDR3 amino acids: CASSVATDTQYF. Written as DNA, the CDR3 is TGCGCCAGCAGTGTCGCGACGGATACGCAGTATTTT.

The CDR3 DNA follows: TGTGCCAGTAGTATGGGGGGTTCTCTAGATACGCAGTATTTT. It is translated as CASSMGGSLDTQYF. The V call is TRBV19, the J call TRBJ2-3, with a possible D match to TRBD2 (6 bases). This CDR3 contains 14 residues. Germline CDR1 LNHDA, CDR2 SQIVND (reference sequence). The V end was cut by 3 bases, the J end by 5 bases, with 12 bases between.

The V and J genes are TRBV7-9 and TRBJ2-1, with TRBD2 matching 7 bases. V lost 5 bases, J lost 10 bases, and 20 bases stayed unmatched. The V gene's germline CDR1 is SEHNR and CDR2 FQNEAQ (reference sequence). The CDR3 loop spans 17 amino acids. As DNA, the CDR3 is TGTGCCAGCAGCCACGCGTGGTTGGGCGGGGGACCGAGAGAGCAGTTCTTC. This codes for CASSHAWLGGGPREQFF.

The chain joins TRBV3-1 (or the pseudogene TRBV3-2) to TRBJ2-5; TRBD1 matches at 7 bases. The germline V gene encodes CDR1 LGHDT and CDR2 YNNKEL (reference sequence). This CDR3 comprises 15 residues. V lost 0 bases and J lost 5; bases outside the gene matches: 6. The CDR3 DNA reads as TGTGCCAGCAGCCAAGACCAAGACAGGGATGAGACCCAGTACTTC. It yields the protein CASSQDQDRDETQYF.

The rearrangement links TRBV4-1 to TRBJ1-5; D call uncertain. V gave up 3 bases and J gave up 1 base, with 7 bases separating them. The CDR3 covers 14 residues. Germline lookup yields CDR1 MGHRA and CDR2 YSYEKL. Written as DNA, the CDR3 is TGCGCCAGCAGCCATGATCACAGCAATCAGCCCCAGCATTTT. Protein sequence: CASSHDHSNQPQHF.

The chain uses TRBV3-1 (or the pseudogene TRBV3-2) and TRBJ2-3; 12 nucleotides match TRBD2. Trimming removed 6 bases from V and 4 bases from J; junction bases left unmatched: 8. CDR1 and CDR2 (germline): LGHDT, YNNKEL (reference sequence). The CDR3 loop spans 16 amino acids. CDR3: CASSPLAGGPADTQYF. DNA for the CDR3: TGTGCCAGCAGTCCCCTAGCGGGGGGGCCAGCAGATACGCAGTATTTT.

The gene calls are TRBV6-5 and TRBJ2-3, with D possibly called TRBD1 or TRBD2 (6 bases each). The CDR3 contains 15 residues. Germline CDR1 MNHEY, CDR2 SVGAGI. Trimming left V 7 bases short and J 3 bases short, with 17 bases between. The CDR3 nucleotides are TGTGCCAGCACTCGGGGGCTACAGGGAACAGATACGCAGTATTTT. Translation: CASTRGLQGTDTQYF.

This chain's CDR3 is CASSPPWSGVREKLFF. For the CDR3, the DNA is TGTGCCAGCAGCCCTCCTTGGTCGGGGGTTCGTGAAAAACTGTTTTTT. The V and J genes are TRBV7-9 and TRBJ1-4; the D gene is possibly TRBD1 (5 bases). Per germline, CDR1 SEHNR and CDR2 FQNEAQ (reference sequence). Trimming took off 5 bases at V and 7 bases at J, with 20 bases between the two ends. CDR3 length: 16 amino acids. Full variable domain (missing parts from reference TRBV7-9 and TRBJ1-4): DTGVSQNPRHKITKRGQNVTFRCDPISEHNRLYWYRQTLGQGPEFLTYFQNEAQLEKSRLLSDRFSAERPKGSFSTLEIQRTEQGDSAMYLCASSPPWSGVREKLFFGSGTQLSVL.

This chain links TRBV24-1 with TRBJ1-1, with 7 positions matching TRBD1. This CDR3 has 10 amino acids. Germline trimming cut 9 bases from V and 12 bases from J; bases unmatched to any gene: 6. Looked up from germline, CDR1 is KGHDR and CDR2 is SFDVKD. CDR3 sequence: CATQGERTFF. The CDR3 region has the DNA TGTGCCACCCAGGGGGAGCGGACTTTCTTT.